The entry below gives a single T cell receptor (beta chain) sequence along with its context. A split of CD4+ cells into CD45RA+ naive and CD45RA-negative memory subsets was performed. Every subset's genomic DNA went evenly onto several immunoSEQ plates. Assay used: immunoSEQ multiplex PCR; TCRdb lists only in-frame clones, some missing. Of 2 million to 2.5 million clones listed, 85% to 95% were seen once; the top ten hold 0.1% to 0.15%. The germline gives CDR1 LNHNV, CDR2 YYDKDF (reference sequence). The CDR3 contains 16 residues. The V end lost 1 base, the J end lost 5 bases, and 14 bases lay between the germline ends. This sample was taken from a study of shared clonotypes between healthy human individuals.

The chain combines TRBV15 with TRBJ1-4; D is unresolved. What was sequenced was naive CD4+ T cells sorted from blood. Sample subset: CD45RA+ positively selected. The sequence came from a man aged 18 to 30 in good health. The CDR3, as DNA: TGTGCCACCAGCAGAGGTCCCGTATCTGGGAATGAAAAACTGTTTTTT. Protein product: CATSRGPVSGNEKLFF.